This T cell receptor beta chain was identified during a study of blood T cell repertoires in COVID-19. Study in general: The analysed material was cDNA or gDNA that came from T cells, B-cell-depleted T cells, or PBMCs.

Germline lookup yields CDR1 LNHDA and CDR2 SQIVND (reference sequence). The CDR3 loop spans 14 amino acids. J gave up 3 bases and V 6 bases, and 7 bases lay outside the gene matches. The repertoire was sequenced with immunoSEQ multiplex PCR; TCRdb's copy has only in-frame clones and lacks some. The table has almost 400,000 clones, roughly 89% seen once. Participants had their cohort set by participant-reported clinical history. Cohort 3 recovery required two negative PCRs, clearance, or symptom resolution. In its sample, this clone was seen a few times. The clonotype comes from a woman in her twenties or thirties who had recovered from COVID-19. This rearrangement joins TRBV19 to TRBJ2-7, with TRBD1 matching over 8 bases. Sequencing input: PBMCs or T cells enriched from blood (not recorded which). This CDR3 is CASSYGQGHYEQYF. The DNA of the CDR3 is TGTGCCAGTAGCTATGGACAGGGACACTACGAGCAGTACTTC.